Below are 22 T cell receptor beta chains sequenced from a single sample in a study of cytomegalovirus exposure and HLA in healthy donors. PCR used 60 Vbeta primers and 13 Jbeta primers. Data came from immunoSEQ multiplex PCR; TCRdb stores just in-frame clones and leaves some out. The sample consists of under 200,000 clones, 75% to 90% of them appearing once. Sequencing was done on a sample of PBMCs. Source of these receptors: a woman aged 25 to 39 in good health and CMV-seronegative.

The chain combines TRBV7-9 with TRBJ2-7; TRBD2 agrees at 9 bases. The CDR3 extends over 15 amino acids. V shed 1 base, J shed 4 bases, and the junction held 5 bases outside the gene matches. Germline V lookup: CDR1 SEHNR, CDR2 FQNEAQ (reference sequence). CDR3 amino acids: CASSLGLAGQYEQYF. CDR3 bases: TGTGCCAGCAGCTTAGGGCTAGCGGGGCAGTACGAGCAGTACTTC.

The chain combines TRBV19 with TRBJ1-4, with TRBD1 as a possible D gene (6 bases). Per the germline V gene, CDR1 is LNHDA and CDR2 is SQIVND (reference sequence). CDR3 length: 14 amino acids. V lost 3 bases and J 6 bases, leaving 11 bases between the germline ends. In DNA form, the CDR3 reads TGTGCCAGTAGTATCCCAGGGGCATATGAAAAACTGTTTTTT. Translating it yields CASSIPGAYEKLFF.

The chain uses TRBV6-1 and TRBJ1-5, with 8 bases matching TRBD1. The germline V gene encodes CDR1 MNHNS and CDR2 SASEGT. V lost 2 bases to trimming and J lost 5 bases; unmatched junction nucleotides: 5. The CDR3 runs 15 residues. The CDR3, as DNA: TGTGCCAGCAGTGAACACAGGGGGGAAGATCAGCCCCAGCATTTT. It translates to CASSEHRGEDQPQHF.

The chain couples TRBV29-1 to TRBJ2-7; D is uncertain. The germline V gene has CDR1 SQVTM and CDR2 ANQGSEA. The CDR3 totals 11 residues. V was clipped by 5 bases and J by 7 bases, with 12 bases between them. This CDR3 reads CSVLLSEEQYF. The CDR3 coding sequence is TGCAGCGTTCTTCTCAGTGAAGAGCAGTACTTC.

This clone occurred once. The sample carries other DNA sequences with the same CDR3. The J gene is TRBJ2-7, the V gene TRBV5-1, with 8 bases aligning to TRBD1. The germline V gene encodes CDR1 SGHRS and CDR2 YFSETQ. There are 14 residues in the CDR3. Trimming at V came to 2 bases and at J to 4 bases, leaving 5 bases not matched to a gene. The CDR3 is CASSLDRGSYEQYF. The DNA of the CDR3 is TGCGCCAGCAGCTTAGACAGGGGATCGTACGAGCAGTACTTC.

The CDR3 loop is CASSLASGNEQYF. Written as DNA, the CDR3 is TGTGCCAGCAGCTTGGCTAGCGGGAACGAGCAGTACTTC. V usage is TRBV5-6 and J usage is TRBJ2-7; 9 nucleotides agree with TRBD2. The CDR3 length is 13 residues. The V segment lost 0 bases and the J segment 5 bases; nucleotides outside the gene matches: 0. Germline V CDR1 and CDR2: SGHDT, YYEEEE.

The rearrangement joins TRBV14 to TRBJ1-1; D is possibly TRBD1 (5 bases). CDR1 SGHDN and CDR2 FVKESK come from the germline V gene. The CDR3 extends over 15 amino acids. With 4 bases removed from V and 1 base from J, the gap between germline ends came to 13 bases. CDR3 loop: CASSPNMGQNTEAFF. The CDR3 region has the DNA TGTGCCAGCAGCCCAAACATGGGGCAGAACACTGAAGCTTTCTTT.

This clone has more than one count but fewer than ten. The V and J genes are TRBV10-1 and TRBJ2-1; perhaps TRBD2 as D (6 bases). Trimming removed 3 bases from V and 7 bases from J, with 19 bases in between. The CDR3 is 16 residues long. Germline-derived CDR1 and CDR2 are WNHNN and SYGVQD (reference sequence). The CDR3 here is CASSDLLGGPRNEQFF. In DNA, the CDR3 is TGCGCCAGCAGTGACCTCTTGGGGGGACCAAGGAATGAGCAGTTCTTC.

The V and J genes are TRBV11-2 and TRBJ1-1; tentative D call: TRBD1 (5 bases). CDR1 is SGHAT and CDR2 is FQNNGV in the germline V gene. The V gene lost 3 bases and the J gene lost 0 bases, with 8 bases spanning the gap. The CDR3 contains 14 residues. CDR3 sequence reads: CASSFQGMNTEAFF. CDR3 DNA: TGTGCCAGCAGCTTCCAGGGCATGAACACTGAAGCTTTCTTT. Full variable domain (outside the CDR3, taken from reference TRBV11-2 and TRBJ1-1): EAGVAQSPRYKIIEKRQSVAFWCNPISGHATLYWYQQILGQGPKLLIQFQNNGVVDDSQLPKDRFSAERLKGVDSTLKIQPAKLEDSAVYLCASSFQGMNTEAFFGQGTRLTVV.

The V call is TRBV5-1, the J call TRBJ1-1; TRBD1 agrees at 9 bases. This CDR3 has 15 residues. The V gene end was trimmed by 2 bases and the J gene end by 3 bases; junction bases not matched to a gene: 5. Germline V CDR1 and CDR2: SGHRS, YFSETQ. The CDR3 here is CASSLGTGSYTEAFF. The DNA of the CDR3 is TGCGCCAGCAGCTTAGGGACAGGGTCGTACACTGAAGCTTTCTTT.

CDR3 amino acids: CASSVDGIPNEKLFF. The CDR3, as DNA: TGTGCCAGCAGCGTAGACGGGATACCAAATGAAAAACTGTTTTTT. This chain connects TRBV9 to TRBJ1-4; D gene uncertain. V shed 0 bases and J shed 5 bases, with 11 bases lying between them. The germline V gene has CDR1 SGDLS and CDR2 YYNGEE. This CDR3 is built from 15 residues.

The chain recombines TRBV2 with TRBJ2-1; TRBD2 is a possible D gene (6 bases). The V end was cut by 4 bases, the J end by 0 bases, with 13 bases between. Germline CDR1 and CDR2: SNHLY and FYNNEI. The CDR3 contains 16 residues. The CDR3 nucleotides read TGTGCCAGCAGTGTTGAGCGGGCAAGCTCCTACAATGAGCAGTTCTTC. Encoded protein: CASSVERASSYNEQFF.

The chain employs TRBV6-5 and TRBJ2-4, with 10 nucleotides matching TRBD1. The V gene end was trimmed by 5 bases and the J gene end by 6 bases; junction bases not matched to a gene: 7. The CDR3 is made up of 15 amino acids. Germline-derived CDR1 and CDR2 are MNHEY and SVGAGI. CDR3 bases: TGTGCCAGCAGTCAGACAGGGGGCAGCGGAAACATTCAGTACTTC. This gives the protein CASSQTGGSGNIQYF.

The V and J genes are TRBV27 and TRBJ2-1; possibly TRBD2 for D (5 bases). V was clipped by 3 bases and J by 3 bases, with 15 bases between them. CDR1 and CDR2 from the germline V gene are MNHEY and SMNVEV (reference sequence). The CDR3 sequence is 16 residues long. The CDR3 here is CASSFRLQRNYNEQFF. The DNA for the CDR3 is TGTGCCAGCAGTTTCAGGCTCCAGCGGAACTACAATGAGCAGTTCTTC.

The table lists this clone with a count of one. V is TRBV29-1 and J is TRBJ2-7; 15 nucleotides align to TRBD2. Germline lookup yields CDR1 SQVTM and CDR2 ANQGSEA. CDR3 size: 16 residues. The J segment lost 3 bases and the V segment lost 5 bases, leaving 8 bases of the junction unmatched. Written as DNA, the CDR3 is TGCAGCGTTACCGGGACTAGCGGGAGGAATCGCTACGAGCAGTACTTC. It is translated as CSVTGTSGRNRYEQYF.

This chain links TRBV11-3 with TRBJ2-2; 9 bases are a match to TRBD2. Germline trimming cut 1 base from V and 4 bases from J; bases unmatched to any gene: 4. The CDR3 contains 16 residues. The germline CDR1 and CDR2 sequences are SGHNT and YENEEA. Here the CDR3 reads CASSLATSGPTGELFF. The CDR3 bases are TGTGCCAGCAGCTTAGCCACTAGCGGGCCCACCGGGGAGCTGTTTTTT.

The chain links TRBV13 to TRBJ2-7; 12 nucleotides align to TRBD2. From germline, CDR1 is PRHDT and CDR2 FYEKMQ (reference sequence). V lost 5 bases to trimming and J lost 1 base; unmatched junction nucleotides: 3. This CDR3 spans 15 amino acids. CDR3 sequence: CASSHGTSGSYEQYF. The CDR3 DNA reads TGTGCCAGCAGCCACGGGACTAGCGGGTCCTACGAGCAGTACTTC.

V gene TRBV7-2 combines with J gene TRBJ2-5, with D uncertain. The CDR3 covers 15 residues. Per germline, CDR1 SGHTA and CDR2 FQGNSA. The ends were cut back, 3 bases at V and 2 bases at J, with 13 bases in the middle. The CDR3 DNA is TGTGCCAGCAGCTTGGGTAGCTGGTGGCAAGAGACCCAGTACTTC. Amino acid sequence: CASSLGSWWQETQYF.

The chain links TRBV19 to TRBJ1-2; 8 positions match TRBD1. V shed 7 bases, J shed 1 base, and the junction held 5 bases outside the gene matches. Germline CDR1 is LNHDA and CDR2 is SQIVND (reference sequence). The CDR3 is made up of 14 amino acids. In DNA form, the CDR3 reads TGTGCCAGTACCCTGGACAGGGATAACTATGGCTACACCTTC. Its protein product is CASTLDRDNYGYTF.

The rearrangement uses TRBV2 and TRBJ2-1; a possible D gene is TRBD1 (6 bases). This CDR3 region has 13 residues. V lost 5 bases to trimming and J lost 6 bases, with 11 bases between them. Germline CDR1 and CDR2: SNHLY and FYNNEI. CDR3 DNA sequence: TGTGCCAGCAGTACACAGGGAACCAATGAGCAGTTCTTC. Protein product: CASSTQGTNEQFF.

This chain uses TRBV27 with TRBJ2-6; 8 bases match TRBD1. CDR3 length: 16 amino acids. Trimming removed 2 bases from V and 4 bases from J; junction bases left unmatched: 4. CDR1 and CDR2 (germline): MNHEY, SMNVEV (reference sequence). The CDR3 sequence is CASSLQGAHGANVLTF. The DNA of the CDR3 is TGTGCCAGCAGTTTACAGGGGGCGCACGGGGCCAACGTCCTGACTTTC.

This clone was seen more than once but under ten times. The rearrangement links TRBV30 to TRBJ1-1; D is unclear. V dropped 2 bases and J dropped 0 bases, with 10 bases sitting between them. The germline V gene encodes CDR1 GTSNPN and CDR2 SVGIG (reference sequence). The CDR3 consists of 14 residues. The CDR3 sequence: CAWSLTLLNTEAFF. In DNA form, the CDR3 reads TGTGCCTGGAGTCTGACTTTATTGAACACTGAAGCTTTCTTT.